This T cell receptor (beta chain) was observed in a study of regulatory T cells in long-lasting Graves disease (dated by TCRdb to the early 2020s). In the study overall: In the newly diagnosed Graves' disease group, patients had been taking antithyroid drugs for less than 3 months. Peripheral blood TCR sequencing and RNA sequencing compared persistent Graves' disease patients with newly diagnosed Graves' disease patients. The study was registered as a clinical trial and conducted in China. A total of roughly 33 samples underwent TCR sequencing: some 13 from persistent and about 20 from newly diagnosed Graves' disease patients.

This clonotype was counted many times. The specificity of this receptor is unknown. Base qualities are not at hand, and no much larger clone is one base apart. According to the study, the label for this sample's time point signals: newly diagnosed GD, antithyroid drugs for less than 3 months. For both TCR sequencing and RNA sequencing, RNA was extracted from PBMCs in TRIzol. The diagnosis of Graves' disease was made according to American Thyroid Association guidelines. Recruitment of patients was carried out at an endocrinology department in Xi'an, China. From each patient, approximately 10 milliliters of peripheral blood was collected into an EDTA anticoagulant tube. Ficoll Paque Plus density gradient separation was used to isolate PBMCs, and no further T cell sorting was performed. An Agilent 2100 Bioanalyzer and agarose gel were used to check RNA quality, and a NanoDrop 2000 was used to measure RNA concentration.

Libraries came from multiplex PCR. TCRdb records Illumina HiSeq 4000 as the sequencer. To build TCR beta libraries, CDR3 regions were amplified by Arm-PCR using iRepertoire HTBI primers. Before sequencing, the PCR products underwent gel purification. The paper's data handling went like this. Across samples, 55 to 80 TRBV and roughly 13 TRBJ segments were identified and used for gene usage analysis of CDR3 amino acid clonotypes. Filtered high-quality paired reads were merged into contigs using COPE and FqMerger. BLAST was used to align contigs to IMGT TRBV, TRBD and TRBJ reference genes, and CDR3 was defined according to IMGT. Any clonotype with a frequency above 0.1% was counted as a highly expanded clone. Shannon entropy was used to measure repertoire diversity, and the Gini coefficient was used to measure V-J evenness. Clonotypes shared by more than one individual were considered public. The public reads were run again by TCRdb, first through fastp at Q25 and then through MiXCR, and only productive beta chains were kept. Under each unique CDR3 protein, matching rows form one entry showing the most common genes and DNA. The V and J calls and clone size are TCRdb's, not the authors'. For this sample there are 450,000 to 500,000 distinct CDR3 sequences; about 16% appear just once. 10% to 15% of the sample rests with the top ten.

Results and caveats for the whole study, not just this receptor: Compared with newly diagnosed patients, patients with persistent Graves' disease had lower TCR Shannon entropy and fewer highly expanded clones, which suggests clonal expansion. Sequencing and analysis were restricted to the TCR beta chain. Patients with persistent disease shared more public clonotypes (over 2,500) than newly diagnosed patients did (about 1,000). Because the primary lesion, thyroid tissue, could not be accessed, the study looked at peripheral blood alone. The authors acknowledged the small sample size as a limitation that may reduce accuracy.

Separately, the same data were catalogued under a study of T cells in Graves' hyperthyroidism and ophthalmopathy. As the second paper documents: Stable Graves' hyperthyroidism was defined as the absence of progression to ophthalmopathy over 18 months of follow-up. Hyperthyroidism patients were newly diagnosed, had a disease duration of under 2 months, and were aged 18 to 65 years. Patients with uncontrolled infections, other autoimmune diseases, pregnancy or lactation were excluded. Clinical symptoms, serum thyroxine and TRAb, thyroid ultrasound, and orbital computed tomography formed the basis for the diagnoses. A first-round RT-PCR of the TCR CDR3 used the HTBI primer set with the Qiagen OneStep RT-PCR kit. Most expanded thyroid clonotypes (frequency above 0.001) were also detected in blood, suggesting blood repertoires may reflect thyroid immune responses. Ophthalmopathy was separated from stable hyperthyroidism by a 13 V-J signature model, with approximately 89% sensitivity and roughly 81% specificity obtained in cross-validation and 80%/75% obtained in testing. During validation, the model predicted progression to ophthalmopathy a median of approximately 6.5 months ahead of onset, with around 71% sensitivity and 72.22% specificity. TCR V-J signatures able to tell the groups apart were searched for in a discovery cohort of 90 to 100 patients, of whom over 40 had Graves' ophthalmopathy and about 60 had stable Graves' hyperthyroidism. Prospective prediction of ophthalmopathy was tested in an independent validation cohort of 18 hyperthyroidism patients and 15 to 17 patients who later progressed to ophthalmopathy. The approximately 98 discovery patients were randomly divided into training and test sets at a 7:3 ratio. In addition, the study compared T-cell repertoires in thyroid tissue and in blood from a handful of Graves' hyperthyroidism patients. After sampling, hyperthyroidism patients received methimazole starting at 30 mg daily, and ophthalmopathy patients received high-dose intravenous methylprednisolone. Libraries were constructed in a second round of multiplex PCR, after which size selection and purification were performed. Sequencing of the libraries was done on an Illumina HiSeq2000 using paired-end 100 bp reads. SOAPnuke was used to process the raw data, removing reads that contained adapters or uncalled bases, had a mean Phred below 15, or lacked an exact match to the constant primer or identifier. High-quality paired reads were merged with COPE v1.2.5, and unique nucleotide sequences were defined as clonotypes. MiTCR v1.1 was used to align the clonotypes against IMGT TRBV, TRBD and TRBJ reference segments. The analysis was restricted to V-J combinations with a frequency above 0.0001, which together covered about 99% of the repertoires. The TCS score was defined as F50 (clonal expansion) divided by E x V (chaos), with BLOSUM62-based TCRdist calculated between CDR3 peptides within each V-J. Welch's t-statistics and random forest reduced several hundred V-J features to some 14, which were used in a naive Bayes classifier (R e1071). No statistical method was used to fix the sample size in advance, and group allocation was not hidden from the investigators. The paper reports TCR Vbeta CDR3 sequencing of some 140 peripheral blood samples: 40 to 45 ophthalmopathy, fewer than 80 hyperthyroidism and approximately 17 progressor patients.

Sequenced material: peripheral blood mononuclear cells (PBMCs), taken at new diagnosis, from a patient treated with antithyroid drugs. The TCR originated in a man aged 35-49 years with Graves disease. Donor details come from another sample of the same person, matched by shared clones.

The nucleotide sequence is TGTGCCAGCAGTTACTCTAGCGGACCCTACGAGCAGTACTTC. It specifies CASSYSSGPYEQYF. The rearrangement joined TRBV6-9 to TRBJ2-7, with 7 bases matching TRBD2. Trimming accounts for 3 bases at V and 2 bases at J, while the number of junction bases matched to no gene is 4. CDR1 and CDR2, looked up from the germline V gene, are MNHGY and SVAAGI. The CDR3 starts with the cysteine, ends with the phenylalanine, and has 14 residues. The only DNA kept is the CDR3, 42 bases in frame from the first base.